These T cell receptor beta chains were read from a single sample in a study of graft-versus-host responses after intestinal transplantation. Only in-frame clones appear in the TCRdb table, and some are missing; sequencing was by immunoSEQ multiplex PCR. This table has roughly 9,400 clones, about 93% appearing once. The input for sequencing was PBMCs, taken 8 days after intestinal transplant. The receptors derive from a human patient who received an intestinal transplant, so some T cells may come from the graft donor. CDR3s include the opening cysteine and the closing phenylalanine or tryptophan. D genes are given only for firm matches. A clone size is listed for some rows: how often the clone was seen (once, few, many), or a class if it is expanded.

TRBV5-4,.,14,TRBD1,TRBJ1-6,CASSLLTGGSTLHF,TGTGCCAGCAGCTTGCTTACAGGGGGATCGACCCTCCACTTT
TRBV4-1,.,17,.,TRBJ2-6,CASSEAPTSSGANVLTF,TGCGCCAGCAGCGAAGCGCCCACGAGCTCTGGGGCCAACGTCCTGACTTTC
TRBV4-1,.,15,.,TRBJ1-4,CASSHHMTENEKLFF,TGCGCCAGCAGCCACCATATGACGGAGAATGAAAAACTGTTTTTT
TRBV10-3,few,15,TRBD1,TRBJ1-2,CAISESQGLFYGYTF,TGTGCCATCAGTGAGTCACAGGGGCTCTTCTATGGCTACACCTTC
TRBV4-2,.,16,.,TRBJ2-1,CASSRPGTALYNEQFF,TGTGCCAGCAGCCGCCCGGGGACGGCACTATACAATGAGCAGTTCTTC
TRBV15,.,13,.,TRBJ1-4,CATSRGDNEKLFF,TGTGCCACCAGCAGAGGGGACAATGAAAAACTGTTTTTT
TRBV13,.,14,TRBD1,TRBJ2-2,CASSDDRAAGELFF,TGTGCCAGCAGCGACGACAGGGCTGCCGGGGAGCTGTTTTTT
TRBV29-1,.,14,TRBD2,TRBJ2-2,CSVIRGVNTGELFF,TGCAGCGTCATCCGGGGGGTAAACACCGGGGAGCTGTTTTTT
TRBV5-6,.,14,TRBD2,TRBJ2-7,CASSGGDAVYEQYF,TGTGCCAGTTCTGGGGGGGACGCGGTCTACGAGCAGTACTTC
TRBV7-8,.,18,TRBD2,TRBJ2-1,CASSLDRTSVPEVNEQFF,TGTGCCAGCAGCTTAGATAGGACTAGCGTCCCGGAGGTTAATGAGCAGTTCTTC